Below are 21 T cell receptor beta chains sequenced from a single sample in a study of blood T cell repertoires in COVID-19. TCRdb's table, derived via immunoSEQ multiplex PCR, lists solely in-frame clones and lacks some. The sample has roughly 230,000 clones, more than 65% seen once. Specimen: peripheral blood. The receptors here all came from a man aged 50 or older with active or convalescent COVID-19.

Here the CDR3 reads CASSPSQGAEQYF. The CDR3, as DNA: TGCGCCAGCAGCCCGTCCCAGGGGGCCGAGCAGTACTTC. V gene TRBV5-1 combines with J gene TRBJ2-7, with 8 bases aligning to TRBD1. Unmatched junction bases numbered 6, after V lost 4 bases and J lost 6 bases. This CDR3 spans 13 amino acids. Germline-derived CDR1 and CDR2 are SGHRS and YFSETQ.

This chain links TRBV6-5 with TRBJ2-3; TRBD1 agrees at 7 bases. CDR3 size: 14 residues. V lost 6 bases, J lost 6 bases, and 9 bases stayed unmatched. Germline CDR1 reads MNHEY; CDR2 reads SVGAGI. The DNA of the CDR3 is TGTGCCAGCAGCTCCGACAGGGTTGGGGATACGCAGTATTTT. Protein: CASSSDRVGDTQYF.

The chain uses TRBV19 and TRBJ2-3; TRBD1 agrees at 7 bases. Germline V gives CDR1 LNHDA, CDR2 SQIVND (reference sequence). V dropped 9 bases and J dropped 6; count of bases not matched to a gene: 6. The CDR3 runs 12 residues. CDR3 region: CASRTGADTQYF. For the CDR3, the DNA is TGTGCCAGCCGTACAGGGGCGGATACGCAGTATTTT.

The chain employs TRBV7-2 and TRBJ1-3; 8 positions match TRBD1. CDR3 length: 13 amino acids. From germline, CDR1 is SGHTA and CDR2 FQGNSA. Unmatched junction bases numbered 3, after V lost 7 bases and J lost 4 bases. The CDR3 coding sequence is TGTGCCAGCACCAGGACAGGGGGAAACACCATATATTTT. It encodes CASTRTGGNTIYF.

The CDR3 protein is CASSYERVGTEAFF. CDR3 DNA: TGCGCCAGCAGCTACGAGCGGGTAGGAACTGAAGCTTTCTTT. The chain recombines TRBV5-1 with TRBJ1-1, with D unclear. Per germline, CDR1 SGHRS and CDR2 YFSETQ. Trimming took 3 bases from V and 5 from J, leaving 14 bases between them. This CDR3 is built from 14 residues.

The V call is TRBV6-2 or TRBV6-3, the J call TRBJ1-5; 9 bases are shared with TRBD1. Per the germline V gene, CDR1 is MNHEY and CDR2 is SVGEGT. The length of the CDR3 is 15 residues. V shed 4 bases and J 11 bases; nucleotides not matched to a gene: 12. The CDR3 DNA reads TGTGCCAGCAGTTCCCCGGGACAGGGTTTGCTGGCCCAGCATTTT. Its translation is CASSSPGQGLLAQHF.

This clone was observed once. The rearrangement links TRBV7-3 to TRBJ2-1; 8 bases line up with TRBD2. Per germline, CDR1 SGHTA and CDR2 FQGTGA. Trimming cost V 2 bases and J 6 bases; bases outside gene matches: 6. This CDR3 has 15 residues. The chain's CDR3 is CASSLSFAGGNEQFF. The CDR3 bases are TGTGCCAGCAGCTTATCGTTCGCGGGGGGCAATGAGCAGTTCTTC.

The chain recombines TRBV30 with TRBJ1-1; 10 positions agree with TRBD1. This CDR3 is 13 amino acids long. After removal of 8 bases from V and 3 bases from J, the junction contained 6 bases not matched to a gene. Per germline, CDR1 GTSNPN and CDR2 SVGIG (reference sequence). CDR3 residues: CAARGTGDTEAFF. Written as DNA, the CDR3 is TGTGCCGCCAGAGGGACAGGGGACACTGAAGCTTTCTTT.

This chain uses TRBV19 with TRBJ1-5; D might be TRBD1 (5 bases). Germline V gene lookup returns CDR1 LNHDA and CDR2 SQIVND (reference sequence). Trimming took 1 base from V and 15 from J, leaving 19 bases between them. The CDR3 is made up of 14 amino acids. The DNA of the CDR3 is TGTGCCAGTAGTATAGGCGGGGCCTCGGGAGGTACGCATTTT. This codes for CASSIGGASGGTHF.

V is TRBV7-2 and J is TRBJ1-6; 8 positions agree with TRBD1. V lost 1 base, J lost 2 bases, and 1 base stayed unmatched. Germline V gene sequence: CDR1 SGHTA, CDR2 FQGNSA. The CDR3 loop spans 16 amino acids. The CDR3 region is CASSLETGAYNSPLHF. The DNA of the CDR3 is TGTGCCAGCAGCTTAGAGACAGGGGCCTATAATTCACCCCTCCACTTT.

The chain uses TRBV18 and TRBJ2-1; the match to TRBD2 covers 11 bases. Germline values: CDR1 KGHSH, CDR2 LQKENI. The CDR3 runs 16 residues. J lost 2 bases, V lost 3 bases, and 3 bases had no gene match. The CDR3 DNA follows: TGTGCCAGCTCACCCGGTAGCGGGGGGGCCTACAATGAGCAGTTCTTC. Its protein product is CASSPGSGGAYNEQFF.

This sequence joins TRBV28 and TRBJ2-7, with D perhaps matching TRBD1 (6 bases). This CDR3 has 15 amino acids. V was pared by 10 bases and J by 0 bases, with 19 bases between. CDR1 is MDHEN and CDR2 is SYDVKM in the germline V gene. The CDR3 bases are TGTGCCACAGCTACAGGGTCCACCTTCTCCTACGAGCAGTACTTC. As protein: CATATGSTFSYEQYF.

This clone has only a few counts. The rearrangement joins TRBV6-6 to TRBJ1-1; D gene unclear. V was clipped by 2 bases and J by 1 base, with 11 bases between them. Germline values: CDR1 MNHNY, CDR2 SVGAGI (reference sequence). The length of the CDR3 is 15 residues. The CDR3 reads CASSYPMGENTEAFF. The CDR3 coding sequence is TGTGCCAGCAGTTACCCTATGGGAGAGAACACTGAAGCTTTCTTT.

CDR3 sequence: CSASWGQINQPQHF. DNA for the CDR3: TGCAGTGCTAGTTGGGGACAGATAAATCAGCCCCAGCATTTT. The chain recombines TRBV20-1 with TRBJ1-5; 7 bases agree with TRBD1. This CDR3 comprises 14 residues. Germline V gives CDR1 DFQATT, CDR2 SNEGSKA (reference sequence). Trimming removed 3 bases from V and 4 bases from J; junction bases left unmatched: 6.

This chain links TRBV6-1 with TRBJ1-1, with 7 bases aligning to TRBD1. CDR3 length: 12 residues. CDR1 and CDR2 from the germline V gene are MNHNS and SASEGT. The ends lost 6 bases at V and 5 bases at J; junction bases unmatched: 3. CDR3 residues: CASRQGSTEAFF. CDR3 nucleotides: TGTGCCAGCAGACAGGGGTCGACTGAAGCTTTCTTT.

This chain joins TRBV4-1 and TRBJ1-4; 9 bases align to TRBD1. CDR1 is MGHRA, CDR2 YSYEKL, per germline. V shed 1 base and J 3 bases; nucleotides not matched to a gene: 0. The CDR3 sequence is 15 residues long. This CDR3 reads CASSQGQGANEKLFF. The CDR3, as DNA: TGCGCCAGCAGCCAAGGACAGGGGGCTAATGAAAAACTGTTTTTT.

This clone showed up just a few times. The gene calls are TRBV5-6 and TRBJ2-1; D may be TRBD2 (7 bases). The CDR3 is 16 amino acids. The germline V gene encodes CDR1 SGHDT and CDR2 YYEEEE. The ends were cut back, 4 bases at V and 4 bases at J, with 18 bases in the middle. CDR3 protein: CASSPYAAGAYNEQFF. The CDR3 coding sequence is TGTGCCAGCAGCCCTTATGCGGCGGGGGCTTACAATGAGCAGTTCTTC.

Of note for this clone: Other nucleotide sequences from this sample produce the same CDR3. The chain employs TRBV30 and TRBJ2-5, with D hard to call. CDR1 GTSNPN and CDR2 SVGIG come from the germline V gene (reference sequence). V was shortened by 3 bases and J by 3 bases, with 8 bases between the two germline ends. This CDR3 is 12 amino acids long. The CDR3 DNA follows: TGTGCCTGGAGCAGAGGAAAAGAGACCCAGTACTTC. Encoded protein: CAWSRGKETQYF.

The chain combines TRBV5-4 with TRBJ1-2, with 8 bases identical to TRBD1. The V gene's germline CDR1 is SGHNT and CDR2 YYREEE (reference sequence). The CDR3 totals 14 residues. The V segment lost 5 bases and the J segment 6 bases; nucleotides outside the gene matches: 9. In nucleotides, the CDR3 is TGTGCCAGCAGAAACATAGGACAGGGAGATGGCTACACCTTC. This gives the protein CASRNIGQGDGYTF.

The chain combines TRBV24-1 with TRBJ1-1; 8 bases line up with TRBD1. Per the germline V gene, CDR1 is KGHDR and CDR2 is SFDVKD. J gave up 1 base and V 1 base, and 13 bases lay outside the gene matches. This CDR3 contains 19 residues. In DNA, the CDR3 is TGTGCCACCAGTGATTTTGCTGCGGGCCAGGGGGCGGAGAACACTGAAGCTTTCTTT. Protein: CATSDFAAGQGAENTEAFF.

This rearrangement joins TRBV6-6 to TRBJ2-7; D might be TRBD1 (6 bases). This CDR3 has 13 residues. Trimming removed 10 bases from V and 2 bases from J, with 15 bases in between. Per the germline V gene, CDR1 is MNHNY and CDR2 is SVGAGI (reference sequence). The CDR3 loop is CATKQGIPYEQYF. CDR3 sequence (DNA): TGTGCCACCAAACAGGGAATTCCCTACGAGCAGTACTTC.